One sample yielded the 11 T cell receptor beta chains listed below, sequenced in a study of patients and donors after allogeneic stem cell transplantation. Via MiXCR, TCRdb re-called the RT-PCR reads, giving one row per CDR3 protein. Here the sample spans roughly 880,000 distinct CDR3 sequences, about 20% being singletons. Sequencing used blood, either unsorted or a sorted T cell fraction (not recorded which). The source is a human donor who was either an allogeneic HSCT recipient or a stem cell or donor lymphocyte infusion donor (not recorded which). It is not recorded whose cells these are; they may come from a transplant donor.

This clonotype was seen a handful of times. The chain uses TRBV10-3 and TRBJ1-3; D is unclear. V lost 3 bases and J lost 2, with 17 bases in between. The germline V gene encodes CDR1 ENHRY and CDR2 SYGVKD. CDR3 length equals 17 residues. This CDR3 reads CAISERLILAPGNTIYF. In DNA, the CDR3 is TGTGCCATCAGTGAACGTCTCATACTAGCGCCTGGAAACACCATATATTTT.

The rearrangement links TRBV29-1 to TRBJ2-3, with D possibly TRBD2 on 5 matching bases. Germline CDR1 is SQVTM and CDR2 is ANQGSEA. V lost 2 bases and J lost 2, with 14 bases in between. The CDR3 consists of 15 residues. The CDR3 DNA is TGCAGCGTTGAACTGCTTCGGACTTCCACAGATACGCAGTATTTT. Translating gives CSVELLRTSTDTQYF.

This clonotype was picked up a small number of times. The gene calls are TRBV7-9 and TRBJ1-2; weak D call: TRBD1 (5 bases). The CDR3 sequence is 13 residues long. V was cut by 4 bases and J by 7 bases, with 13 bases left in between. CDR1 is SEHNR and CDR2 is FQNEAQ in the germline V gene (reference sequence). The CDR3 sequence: CASSSGGMGGYTF. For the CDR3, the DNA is TGTGCCAGCAGCTCGGGGGGAATGGGTGGCTACACCTTC.

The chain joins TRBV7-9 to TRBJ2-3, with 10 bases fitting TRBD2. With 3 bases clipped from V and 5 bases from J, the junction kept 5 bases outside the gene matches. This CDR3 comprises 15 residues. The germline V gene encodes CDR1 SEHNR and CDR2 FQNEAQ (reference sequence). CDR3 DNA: TGTGCCAGCAGCTTGCTAGCGGGAGTAATAGATACGCAGTATTTT. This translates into CASSLLAGVIDTQYF. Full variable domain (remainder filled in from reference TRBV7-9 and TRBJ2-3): DTGVSQNPRHKITKRGQNVTFRCDPISEHNRLYWYRQTLGQGPEFLTYFQNEAQLEKSRLLSDRFSAERPKGSFSTLEIQRTEQGDSAMYLCASSLLAGVIDTQYFGPGTRLTVL.

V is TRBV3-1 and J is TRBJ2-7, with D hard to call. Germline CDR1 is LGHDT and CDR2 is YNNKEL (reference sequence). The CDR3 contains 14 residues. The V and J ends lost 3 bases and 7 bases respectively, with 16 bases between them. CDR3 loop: CASSHFGQAEEQYF. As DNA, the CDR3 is TGTGCCAGCAGCCATTTTGGTCAGGCCGAGGAGCAGTACTTC.

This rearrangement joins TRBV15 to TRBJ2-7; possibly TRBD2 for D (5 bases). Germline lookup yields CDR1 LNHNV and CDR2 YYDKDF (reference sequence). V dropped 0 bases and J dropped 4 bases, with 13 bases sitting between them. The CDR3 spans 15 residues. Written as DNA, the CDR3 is TGTGCCACCAGCAGAGATGGGAGCAGATTTTACGAGCAGTACTTC. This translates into CATSRDGSRFYEQYF. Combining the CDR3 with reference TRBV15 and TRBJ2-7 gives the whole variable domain DAMVIQNPRYQVTQFGKPVTLSCSQTLNHNVMYWYQQKSSQAPKLLFHYYDKDFNNEADTPDNFQSRRPNTSFCFLDIRSPGLGDTAMYLCATSRDGSRFYEQYFGPGTRLTVT.

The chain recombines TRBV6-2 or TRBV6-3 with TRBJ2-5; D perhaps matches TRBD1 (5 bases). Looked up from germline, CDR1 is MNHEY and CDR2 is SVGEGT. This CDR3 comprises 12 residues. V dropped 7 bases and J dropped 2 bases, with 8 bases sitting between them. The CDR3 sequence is CASKPGQETQYF. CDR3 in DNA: TGTGCCAGCAAGCCAGGGCAAGAGACCCAGTACTTC.

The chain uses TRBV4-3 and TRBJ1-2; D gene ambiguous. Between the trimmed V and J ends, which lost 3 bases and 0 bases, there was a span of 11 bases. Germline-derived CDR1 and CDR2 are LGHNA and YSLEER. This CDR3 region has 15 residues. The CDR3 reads CASSHEVDSNYGYTF. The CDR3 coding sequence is TGCGCCAGCAGCCATGAAGTAGACTCTAACTATGGCTACACCTTC.

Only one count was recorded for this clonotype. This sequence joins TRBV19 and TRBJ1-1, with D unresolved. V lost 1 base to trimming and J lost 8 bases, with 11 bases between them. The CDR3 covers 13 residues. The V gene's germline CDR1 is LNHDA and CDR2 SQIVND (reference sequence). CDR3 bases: TGTGCCAGTAGTATAGCGACCTCCACCGAAGCTTTCTTT. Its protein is CASSIATSTEAFF.

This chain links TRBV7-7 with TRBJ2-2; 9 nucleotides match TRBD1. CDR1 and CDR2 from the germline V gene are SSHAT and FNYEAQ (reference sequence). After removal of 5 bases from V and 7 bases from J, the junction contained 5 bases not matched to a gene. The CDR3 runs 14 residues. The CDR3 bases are TGTGCCAGCAGCCCCCGGACAGGGGTCGGGGAGCTGTTTTTT. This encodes CASSPRTGVGELFF.

Here the CDR3 DNA reads TGTGCCAGCAGCTCAGACGCCTTAGCTAGGGAGACCCAGTACTTC. This sequence encodes CASSSDALARETQYF. The chain joins TRBV11-2 to TRBJ2-5; D call uncertain. Trimming took 4 bases from V and 5 from J, leaving 17 bases between them. CDR3 length: 15 residues. Germline CDR1 reads SGHAT; CDR2 reads FQNNGV.